This entry describes one TCR beta chain. Repertoires were generated with immunoSEQ multiplex PCR, while TCRdb's copy carries only in-frame clones and drops some. The sample records tens of thousands of clones, roughly 94% being singletons. The data were taken from a study of cytomegalovirus exposure and HLA in healthy donors. Germline V gene data show CDR1 as SGDLS and CDR2 as YYNGEE. The CDR3 consists of 13 residues. J was trimmed by 7 bases and V by 5 bases; bases with no gene match: 3. The sample was PBMCs. The TCR comes from a woman younger than 35 in good health and CMV-seropositive. The chain uses TRBV9 and TRBJ2-1; 10 bases are shared with TRBD1. The DNA of the CDR3 is TGTGCCAGCAGGGGACAGGGGCAAAATGAGCAGTTCTTC. Protein sequence: CASRGQGQNEQFF.